One TCR beta chain is described in this entry. The identical CDR3 is also encoded by other nucleotide sequences in the sample. This specimen belongs to a study of blood T cell repertoires in COVID-19. Background on the study: Samples of COVID-19 (acute and convalescent) were obtained from the United States, Italy and Spain. The analysed material was cDNA or gDNA that came from T cells, B-cell-depleted T cells, or PBMCs.

V dropped 0 bases and J dropped 4; count of bases not matched to a gene: 2. Germline V gene lookup returns CDR1 SGHRS and CDR2 YFSETQ. CDR3 size: 14 residues. Original processing notes: Estimation of nucleated cell counts relied on the amplification of reference gene primers. Some clones are missing from TCRdb's copy, which holds only in-frame ones; the method was immunoSEQ multiplex PCR. V and J calls and clone size come straight from that table; D and trimming were deduced from the DNA. The table includes about 130,000 clones, approximately 80% detected once. The sequence was obtained from a woman aged 55-70 years with acute or convalescent COVID-19. Input material: peripheral blood. The chain is built from TRBV5-1 and TRBJ1-1; 8 bases are shared with TRBD1. CDR3 protein: CASSLDGTGTEAFF. The CDR3 nucleotides read TGCGCCAGCAGCTTGGACGGGACAGGCACTGAAGCTTTCTTT.